This entry describes one T cell receptor beta chain. The antigen remains unidentified. This record comes from a study of cytomegalovirus exposure and HLA in healthy donors. Trimming removed 4 bases from V and 4 bases from J; junction bases left unmatched: 6. Germline loops: CDR1 MNHEY, CDR2 SMNVEV (reference sequence). This CDR3 is built from 14 residues. Study-wide results and limits: Follow-up analysis seemed to connect common viral pathogens with several of the most significant clusters identified. A later examination showed that TCR association rates differed by HLA locus, with DRB1 most and HLA-C fewest.

The PCR was carried out with 60 Vbeta primers and 13 Jbeta primers. The repertoire was sequenced with immunoSEQ multiplex PCR; TCRdb's copy has only in-frame clones and lacks some. This table holds 120,000 or so clones, roughly 82% found once. This rearrangement joins TRBV27 to TRBJ2-7; 8 nucleotides line up with TRBD1. Sequenced sample: PBMCs. The clonotype originates from a human donor in good health. This CDR3 is CASSSGGAFYEQYF. DNA of the CDR3: TGTGCCAGCAGTTCAGGGGGCGCCTTTTACGAGCAGTACTTC.